Sequencing of this T cell receptor beta chain was carried out in a study of human T cells and chemical hapten exposure. TCRdb re-called the RACE reads through MiXCR, storing one row per CDR3 protein. This table holds about 350,000 distinct CDR3 sequences, 5.5% found once. This CDR3 contains 14 residues. With V trimmed by 2 bases and J by 8 bases, 3 bases remained unmatched. Germline V gives CDR1 MNHEY, CDR2 SVGAGI. The time point: pre-sensitization, week 0. Treatment in this sample: therapeutic diphenylcyclopropenone sensitization with weekly scalp DPC. Researchers sampled blood before each patch test went on. This clonotype has ten or more counts.

The sequence came from a woman aged 18-30 years with alopecia areata. Some clones in this sample may be carry-over from other donors' samples. This specimen consisted of whole blood, obtained in connection with sensitization to the hapten diphenylcyclopropenone (DPC). V and J are TRBV6-5 and TRBJ1-6, with 7 bases fitting TRBD1. The CDR3 DNA reads TGTGCCAGCAGTTACGGGACAGTGGATTCACCCCTCCACTTT. It translates to CASSYGTVDSPLHF.